This TCR beta chain was found in a study of shared clonotypes between healthy human individuals. Execution of the assay was at deep level. Each replicate PCR on the sorted subsets used about 0.2 ug DNA (around 30,000 T cell genomes). Measured with immunoSEQ multiplex PCR; TCRdb has only the in-frame clones, and not every one. Of some 1 million clones listed, about three quarters are singletons. Study-level results: A few donors had around 5% of their naive CD4 clonotypes in common.

A note on this clone: What it binds is unknown.

The TCR sequence derives from a man aged 18 to 29 in good health. The sequencing input was memory CD4+ T cells sorted from blood. Subset indicated: CD45RA-negative fraction.

The CDR3 nucleotides read TGTGCCAGCCTGGCTAGCGGGGGGGCGACAGATACGCAGTATTTT. Its translation: CASLASGGATDTQYF. The rearrangement links TRBV6-5 to TRBJ2-3; 12 nucleotides line up with TRBD2. After removal of 8 bases from V and 3 bases from J, the junction contained 6 bases not matched to a gene. The CDR3 spans 15 residues. Germline assignment: CDR1 MNHEY and CDR2 SVGAGI.